Listed below are T cell receptor beta chains from one sample, sequenced in a study of T cell responses to AZD1222 COVID-19 vaccine. Sequencing used immunoSEQ multiplex PCR; TCRdb keeps in-frame clones, though not all of them. The table shows tens of thousands of clones, with about 91% occurring only once. The sample was peripheral blood, taken 28 days after the second AZD1222 dose. These receptor sequences come from an adult who received the AZD1222 COVID-19 vaccine. Both conserved end residues are part of each CDR3. The D gene is left open where the match is weak. The size of a clone is reported for some rows only, either as once, few or many, or as a class for expanded clones.

TRBJ1-4	.	.	TRBV4-1	CASSQGGVGEKLFF	TGCGCCAGCAGCCAAGGTGGGGTGGGGGAAAAACTGTTTTTT
TRBJ2-5	.	.	TRBV30	CAWTPPRAQETQYF	TGTGCCTGGACCCCCCCGAGAGCCCAAGAGACCCAGTACTTC
TRBJ2-3	.	TRBD2	TRBV5-5	CASRLAGALTDTQYF	TGTGCCAGCAGATTAGCGGGGGCCCTCACAGATACGCAGTATTTT
TRBJ1-5	.	.	TRBV2	CASSEGGRRSNQPQHF	TGTGCCAGCAGTGAAGGAGGCCGCCGTAGCAATCAGCCCCAGCATTTT
TRBJ2-3	.	TRBD2	TRBV7-2	CASSLETGGLDTQYF	TGTGCCAGCAGCTTAGAGACGGGAGGGTTAGATACGCAGTATTTT
TRBJ1-3	.	.	TRBV6-5	CAVTTVAGNTIYF	TGTGCCGTAACAACGGTGGCTGGAAACACCATATATTTT
TRBJ2-3	.	TRBD1	TRBV2	CASIPDRVPDTQYF	TGTGCCAGCATCCCTGACAGGGTCCCAGATACGCAGTATTTT
TRBJ2-5	.	TRBD1	TRBV5-1	CASSRDRLPSETQYF	TGCGCCAGCAGCAGGGACAGATTACCTTCCGAGACCCAGTACTTC
TRBJ2-5	.	.	TRBV25-1	CASTRKGGVWGGETQYF	TGTGCCAGCACCCGGAAGGGGGGAGTGTGGGGAGGAGAGACCCAGTACTTC
TRBJ1-4	few	.	TRBV20-1	CSASQGKLFF	TGCAGTGCTTCTCAGGGTAAACTGTTTTTT